This T cell receptor beta chain was identified during a study of early T cells in non-severe SARS-CoV-2 infection. Whole-study context: Sequenced material consisted of bulk RNA (from unsorted whole blood), and chains were unpaired.

Overall study results and limits: The VDJdb matching leaned toward anti-spike CD8 responses and overlooked private and CD4 specificities.

The TCR library protocol was used to attach unique molecular identifiers. These identifiers were attached to individual cDNA molecules. Each CDR3 protein is one row after TCRdb ran MiXCR on the 5' RACE reads. The sample has tens of thousands of distinct CDR3 sequences, more than 12% seen once. The germline V and J ends were trimmed by 7 bases and 3 bases, with 10 bases remaining between them. Germline loops: CDR1 SQVTM, CDR2 ANQGSEA. This CDR3 is 11 amino acids long. For this clonotype: Its antigen is unidentified.

The TCR sequence derives from an adult who was a healthcare worker with PCR-confirmed SARS-CoV-2 infection or an uninfected control (not recorded which). Sequenced input: whole blood. The chain couples TRBV29-1 to TRBJ2-7; D is unclear. CDR3 region: CSAIGNYEQYF. CDR3 DNA sequence: TGCAGCGCAATAGGGAACTACGAGCAGTACTTC.